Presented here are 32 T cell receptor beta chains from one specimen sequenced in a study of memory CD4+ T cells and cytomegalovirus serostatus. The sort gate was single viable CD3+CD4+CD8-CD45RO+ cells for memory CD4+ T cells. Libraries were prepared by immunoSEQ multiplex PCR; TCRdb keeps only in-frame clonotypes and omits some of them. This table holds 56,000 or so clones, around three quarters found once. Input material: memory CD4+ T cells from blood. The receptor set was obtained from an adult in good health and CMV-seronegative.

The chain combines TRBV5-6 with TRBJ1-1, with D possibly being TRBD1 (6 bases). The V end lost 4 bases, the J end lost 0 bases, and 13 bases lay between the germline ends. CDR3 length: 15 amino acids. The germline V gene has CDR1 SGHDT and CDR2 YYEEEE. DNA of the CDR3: TGTGCCAGCAGCCAAGGGACAAGAATGAACACTGAAGCTTTCTTT. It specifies CASSQGTRMNTEAFF.

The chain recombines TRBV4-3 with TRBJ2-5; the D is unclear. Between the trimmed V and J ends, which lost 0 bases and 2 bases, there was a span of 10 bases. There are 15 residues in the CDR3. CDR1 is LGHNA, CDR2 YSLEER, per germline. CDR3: CASSQDLGNQETQYF. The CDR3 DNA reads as TGCGCCAGCAGCCAAGATCTAGGGAATCAAGAGACCCAGTACTTC.

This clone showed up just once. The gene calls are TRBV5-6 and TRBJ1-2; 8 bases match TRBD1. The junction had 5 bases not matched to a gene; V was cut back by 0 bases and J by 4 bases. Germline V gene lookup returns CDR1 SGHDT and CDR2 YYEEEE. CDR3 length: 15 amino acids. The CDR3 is CASSLGRGRSYGYTF. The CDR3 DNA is TGTGCCAGCAGCTTGGGCAGGGGGCGGAGCTATGGCTACACCTTC. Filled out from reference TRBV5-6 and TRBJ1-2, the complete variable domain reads DAGVTQSPTHLIKTRGQQVTLRCSPKSGHDTVSWYQQALGQGPQFIFQYYEEEERQRGNFPDRFSGHQFPNYSSELNVNALLLGDSALYLCASSLGRGRSYGYTFGSGTRLTVV.

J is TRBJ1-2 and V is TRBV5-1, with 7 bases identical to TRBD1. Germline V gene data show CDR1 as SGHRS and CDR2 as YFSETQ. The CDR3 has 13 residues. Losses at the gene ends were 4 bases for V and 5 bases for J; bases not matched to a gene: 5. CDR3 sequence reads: CASSPGQAYGYTF. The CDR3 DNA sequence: TGCGCCAGCAGCCCTGGACAGGCTTATGGCTACACCTTC.

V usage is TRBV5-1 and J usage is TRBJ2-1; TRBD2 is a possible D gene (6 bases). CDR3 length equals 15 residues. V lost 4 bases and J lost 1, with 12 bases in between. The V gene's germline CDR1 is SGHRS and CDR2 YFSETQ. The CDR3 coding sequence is TGCGCCAGCAGCGTTGGCGGGGTTTCCTACAATGAGCAGTTCTTC. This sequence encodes CASSVGGVSYNEQFF. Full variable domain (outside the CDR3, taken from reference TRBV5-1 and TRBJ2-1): KAGVTQTPRYLIKTRGQQVTLSCSPISGHRSVSWYQQTPGQGLQFLFEYFSETQRNKGNFPGRFSGRQFSNSRSEMNVSTLELGDSALYLCASSVGGVSYNEQFFGPGTRLTVL.

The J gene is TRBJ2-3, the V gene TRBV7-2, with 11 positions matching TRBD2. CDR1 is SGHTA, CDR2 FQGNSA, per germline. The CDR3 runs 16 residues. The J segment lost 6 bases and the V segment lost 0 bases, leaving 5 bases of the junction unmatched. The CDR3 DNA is TGTGCCAGCAGCTTAGCTAGCGGGGGGGCTAGGGATACGCAGTATTTT. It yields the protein CASSLASGGARDTQYF.

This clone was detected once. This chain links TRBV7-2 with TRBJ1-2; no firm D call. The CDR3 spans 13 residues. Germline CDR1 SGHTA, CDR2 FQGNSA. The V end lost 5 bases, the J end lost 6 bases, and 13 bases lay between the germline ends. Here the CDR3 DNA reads TGTGCCAGCAGCCCCCCTTTCGGGGATGGCTACACCTTC. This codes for CASSPPFGDGYTF.

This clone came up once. The CDR3, as DNA: TGTGCCAGTAGTATTACCGCCGGGCCCTACAATGAGCAGTTCTTC. Protein: CASSITAGPYNEQFF. This chain connects TRBV19 to TRBJ2-1, with D unclear. This CDR3 is 15 amino acids long. V dropped 3 bases and J dropped 2 bases, with 11 bases sitting between them. Germline lookup yields CDR1 LNHDA and CDR2 SQIVND (reference sequence).

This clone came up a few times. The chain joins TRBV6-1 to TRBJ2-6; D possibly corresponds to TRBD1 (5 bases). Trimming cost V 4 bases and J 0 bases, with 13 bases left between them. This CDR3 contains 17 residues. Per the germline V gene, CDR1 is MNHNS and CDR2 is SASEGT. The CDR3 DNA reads TGTGCCAGCAGTGGACAGTTTTTAGGCTCTGGGGCCAACGTCCTGACTTTC. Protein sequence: CASSGQFLGSGANVLTF.

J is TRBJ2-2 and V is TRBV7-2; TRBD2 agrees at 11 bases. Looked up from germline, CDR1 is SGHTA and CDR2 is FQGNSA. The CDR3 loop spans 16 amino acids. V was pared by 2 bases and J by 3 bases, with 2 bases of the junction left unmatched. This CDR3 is CASSLLAGGYTGELFF. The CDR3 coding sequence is TGTGCCAGCAGCTTACTAGCGGGGGGATACACCGGGGAGCTGTTTTTT.

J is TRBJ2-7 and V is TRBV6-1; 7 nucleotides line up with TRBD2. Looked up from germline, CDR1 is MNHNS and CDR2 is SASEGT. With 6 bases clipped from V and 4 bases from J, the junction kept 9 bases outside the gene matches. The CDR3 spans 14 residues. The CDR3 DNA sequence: TGTGCCAGCAGGGTGGGGGGGAATTCTTACGAGCAGTACTTC. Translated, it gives CASRVGGNSYEQYF.

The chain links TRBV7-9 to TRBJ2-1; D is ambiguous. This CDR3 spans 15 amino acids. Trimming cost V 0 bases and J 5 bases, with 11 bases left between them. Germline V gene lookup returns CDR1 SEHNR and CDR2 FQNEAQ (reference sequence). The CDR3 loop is CASSLAFGRDNEQFF. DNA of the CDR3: TGTGCCAGCAGCTTAGCGTTCGGGCGTGACAATGAGCAGTTCTTC.

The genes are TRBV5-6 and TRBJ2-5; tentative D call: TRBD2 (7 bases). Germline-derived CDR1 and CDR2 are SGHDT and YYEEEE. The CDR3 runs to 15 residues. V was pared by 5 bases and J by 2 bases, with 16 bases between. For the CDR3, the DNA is TGTGCCAGCAGGAACGAGGGGGGGTGGCAAGAGACCCAGTACTTC. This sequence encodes CASRNEGGWQETQYF.

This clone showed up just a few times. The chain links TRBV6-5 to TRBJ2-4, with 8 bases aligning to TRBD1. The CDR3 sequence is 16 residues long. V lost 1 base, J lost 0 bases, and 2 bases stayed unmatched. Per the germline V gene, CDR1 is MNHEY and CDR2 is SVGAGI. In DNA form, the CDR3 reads TGTGCCAGCAGTTACTTTCAGGGGGCAGCCAAAAACATTCAGTACTTC. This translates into CASSYFQGAAKNIQYF.

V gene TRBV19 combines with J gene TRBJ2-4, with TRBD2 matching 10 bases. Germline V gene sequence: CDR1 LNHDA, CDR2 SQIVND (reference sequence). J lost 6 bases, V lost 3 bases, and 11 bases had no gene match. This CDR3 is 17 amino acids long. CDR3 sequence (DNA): TGTGCCAGTAGTATGGCCGTTATAGCGGGAGGCGGAAACATTCAGTACTTC. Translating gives CASSMAVIAGGGNIQYF.

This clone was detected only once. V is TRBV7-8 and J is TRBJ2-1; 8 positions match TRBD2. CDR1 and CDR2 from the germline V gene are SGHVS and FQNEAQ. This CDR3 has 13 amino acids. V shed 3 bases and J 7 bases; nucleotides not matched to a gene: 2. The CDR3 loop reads CASSFPGGNEQFF. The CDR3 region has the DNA TGTGCCAGCAGCTTCCCGGGAGGGAATGAGCAGTTCTTC.

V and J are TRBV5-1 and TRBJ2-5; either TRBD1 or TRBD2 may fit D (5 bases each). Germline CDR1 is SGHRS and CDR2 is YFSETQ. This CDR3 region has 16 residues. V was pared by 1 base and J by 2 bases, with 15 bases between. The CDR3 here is CASSLKPPGRQETQYF. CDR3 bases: TGCGCCAGCAGCTTGAAGCCCCCGGGGCGTCAAGAGACCCAGTACTTC.

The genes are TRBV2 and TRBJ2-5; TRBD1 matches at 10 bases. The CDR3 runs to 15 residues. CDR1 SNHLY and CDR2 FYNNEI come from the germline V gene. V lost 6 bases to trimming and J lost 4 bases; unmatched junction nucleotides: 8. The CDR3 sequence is CASRLPGQGSETQYF. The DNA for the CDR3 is TGTGCCAGCAGGCTACCGGGACAGGGGTCAGAGACCCAGTACTTC.

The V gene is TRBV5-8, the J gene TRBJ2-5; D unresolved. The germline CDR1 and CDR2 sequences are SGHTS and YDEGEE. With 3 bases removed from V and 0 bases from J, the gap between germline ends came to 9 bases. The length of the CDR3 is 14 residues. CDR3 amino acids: CASSYLGNQETQYF. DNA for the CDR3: TGTGCCAGCAGCTATCTTGGCAACCAAGAGACCCAGTACTTC.

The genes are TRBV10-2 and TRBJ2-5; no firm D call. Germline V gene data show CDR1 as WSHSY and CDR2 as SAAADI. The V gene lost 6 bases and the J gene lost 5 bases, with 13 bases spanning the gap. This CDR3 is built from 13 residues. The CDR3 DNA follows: TGCGCCAGCAGCGGGTGGATGGGCGAGACCCAGTACTTC. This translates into CASSGWMGETQYF.

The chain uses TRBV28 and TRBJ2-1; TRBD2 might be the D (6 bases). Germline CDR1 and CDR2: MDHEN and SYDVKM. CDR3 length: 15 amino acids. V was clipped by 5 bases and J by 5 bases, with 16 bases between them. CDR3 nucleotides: TGTGCCAGCAGTCCCCCCGGGACTGGACACAATGAGCAGTTCTTC. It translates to CASSPPGTGHNEQFF.

Here the CDR3 reads CATGSGGLNTEAFF. The CDR3 DNA reads as TGCGCCACCGGGTCAGGGGGCCTTAACACTGAAGCTTTCTTT. The chain uses TRBV5-1 and TRBJ1-1; 8 nucleotides align to TRBD1. The J segment lost 2 bases and the V segment lost 9 bases, leaving 9 bases of the junction unmatched. CDR1 is SGHRS, CDR2 YFSETQ, per germline. The CDR3 extends over 14 amino acids. Full variable domain (remainder filled in from reference TRBV5-1 and TRBJ1-1): KAGVTQTPRYLIKTRGQQVTLSCSPISGHRSVSWYQQTPGQGLQFLFEYFSETQRNKGNFPGRFSGRQFSNSRSEMNVSTLELGDSALYLCATGSGGLNTEAFFGQGTRLTVV.

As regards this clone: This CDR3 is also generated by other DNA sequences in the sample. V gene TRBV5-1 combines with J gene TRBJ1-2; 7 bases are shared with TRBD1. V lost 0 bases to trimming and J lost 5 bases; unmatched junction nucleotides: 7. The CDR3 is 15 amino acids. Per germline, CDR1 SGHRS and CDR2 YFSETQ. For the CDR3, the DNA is TGCGCCAGCAGCTTGGACGGACAGGCATTATATGGCTACACCTTC. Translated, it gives CASSLDGQALYGYTF.

The CDR3: CASSSSDTQYF. The CDR3 nucleotides are TGTGCCAGCAGTAGTTCGGATACGCAGTATTTT. V usage is TRBV6-5 and J usage is TRBJ2-3; no clear D gene. The ends were cut back, 5 bases at V and 6 bases at J, with 6 bases in the middle. The CDR3 totals 11 residues. CDR1 and CDR2 from the germline V gene are MNHEY and SVGAGI.

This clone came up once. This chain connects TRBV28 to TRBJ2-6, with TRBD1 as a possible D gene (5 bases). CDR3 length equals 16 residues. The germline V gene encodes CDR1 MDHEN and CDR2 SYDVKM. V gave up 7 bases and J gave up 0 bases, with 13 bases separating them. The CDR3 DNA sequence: TGTGCCAGCAATGTTAGGGGCAGCTCTGGGGCCAACGTCCTGACTTTC. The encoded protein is CASNVRGSSGANVLTF.

The CDR3 region has the DNA TGTGCCAGCAGCCTCCAGATCAGCGGCAACACCGGGGAGCTGTTTTTT. Encoded protein: CASSLQISGNTGELFF. The chain links TRBV9 to TRBJ2-2, with D possibly matching TRBD2 (5 bases). Deletions cut 4 bases from V and 2 bases from J, with 15 bases between. Germline V gene sequence: CDR1 SGDLS, CDR2 YYNGEE. CDR3 size: 16 residues.

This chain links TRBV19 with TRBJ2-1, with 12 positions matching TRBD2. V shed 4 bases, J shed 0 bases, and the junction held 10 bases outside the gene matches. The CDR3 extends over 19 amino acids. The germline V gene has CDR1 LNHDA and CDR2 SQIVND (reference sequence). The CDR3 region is CASSTRTSGTTRSYNEQFF. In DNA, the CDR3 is TGTGCCAGTAGTACCCGGACTAGCGGGACTACTCGCTCCTACAATGAGCAGTTCTTC. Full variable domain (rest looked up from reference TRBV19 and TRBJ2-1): DGGITQSPKYLFRKEGQNVTLSCEQNLNHDAMYWYRQDPGQGLRLIYYSQIVNDFQKGDIAEGYSVSREKKESFPLTVTSAQKNPTAFYLCASSTRTSGTTRSYNEQFFGPGTRLTVL.

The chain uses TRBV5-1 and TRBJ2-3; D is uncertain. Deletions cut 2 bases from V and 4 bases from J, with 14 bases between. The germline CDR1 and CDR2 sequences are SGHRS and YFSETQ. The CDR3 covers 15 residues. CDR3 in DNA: TGCGCCAGCAGCTTCACCATTGTGGGCGCAGATACGCAGTATTTT. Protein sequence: CASSFTIVGADTQYF.

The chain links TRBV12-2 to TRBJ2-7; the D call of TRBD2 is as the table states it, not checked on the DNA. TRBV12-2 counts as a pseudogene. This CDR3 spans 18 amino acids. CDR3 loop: CASRLPFLRTSGIHEQYF. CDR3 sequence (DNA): TGTGCAAGTCGCTTACCTTTCTTAAGGACTAGCGGGATCCACGAGCAGTACTTC.

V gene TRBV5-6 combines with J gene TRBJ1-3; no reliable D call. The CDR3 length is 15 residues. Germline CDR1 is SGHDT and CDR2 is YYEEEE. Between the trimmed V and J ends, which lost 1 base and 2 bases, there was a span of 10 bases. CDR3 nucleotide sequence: TGTGCCAGCAGCTTGTGGGGATGGGCTGGAAACACCATATATTTT. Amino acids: CASSLWGWAGNTIYF.

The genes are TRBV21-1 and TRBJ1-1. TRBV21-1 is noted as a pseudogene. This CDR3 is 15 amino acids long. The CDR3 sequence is CASSKSGEVNTEAFF. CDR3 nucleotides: TGTGCCAGCAGCAAATCCGGTGAGGTGAACACTGAAGCTTTCTTT.

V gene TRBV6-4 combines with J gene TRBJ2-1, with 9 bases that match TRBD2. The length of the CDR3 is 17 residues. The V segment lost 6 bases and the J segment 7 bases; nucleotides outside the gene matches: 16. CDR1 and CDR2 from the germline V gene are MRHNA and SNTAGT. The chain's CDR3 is CASRGRGGGAKGNEQFF. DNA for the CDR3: TGTGCCAGCAGGGGACGTGGCGGGGGGGCAAAAGGTAATGAGCAGTTCTTC.